This TCR beta chain was retrieved from a study of Ad26.COV2.S vaccination and SARS-CoV-2 variants. The study, taken as a whole, reports: Vaccine recipients had higher spike-specific TCR breadth than placebo recipients. Once vaccination had occurred, spike-specific CD8+ and CD4+ T cell responses reportedly showed substantial breadth.

A remark on this clone: Antigen: not known.

This sample's treatment: some 20 received Ad26.COV2.S at low or high dose, single or two shots; about five received placebo; per-sample allocation not given. Specimen acquisition occurred on day 63 following the initial vaccine or placebo injection. Based in Boston, the donor was an adult of 18-55 years. Vaccination employed an Ad26 vector expressing the Wuhan-strain SARS-CoV-2 spike. Sequenced by immunoSEQ multiplex PCR; TCRdb stores in-frame clones only, minus some. The repertoire has some 500,000 clones, approximately 92% of them found once; the top ten carry about 2.5%. In germline, CDR1 is SNHLY, CDR2 FYNNEI. V lost 6 bases to trimming and J lost 7 bases, with 8 bases between them. CDR3 length equals 11 residues.

The sample consisted of peripheral blood, taken in a trial of Ad26.COV2.S vaccine versus placebo. V and J are TRBV2 and TRBJ2-3; D is undetermined. The TCR was taken from a person between 18 and 65 years old who received the Ad26.COV2.S COVID-19 vaccine or a placebo. CDR3: CASRSGNTQYF. The CDR3 coding sequence is TGTGCCAGCAGGTCAGGAAATACGCAGTATTTT.